The 5 T cell receptor beta chains in this list originate from one sample, sequenced in a study of T cell changes during pregnancy in multiple sclerosis. The protocol was immunoSEQ multiplex PCR, while the TCRdb copy is restricted to in-frame clones and leaves out a portion. The sample records 30,000 to 45,000 clones, around 93% being singletons. The sample here was CD4+ T cells from peripheral blood mononuclear cells, taken in the first trimester of pregnancy. Receptors were obtained from a female donor with multiple sclerosis, enrolled in a pregnancy study.

The V and J genes are TRBV4-1 and TRBJ1-4; 7 positions match TRBD1. The germline V gene encodes CDR1 MGHRA and CDR2 YSYEKL. The CDR3 extends over 16 amino acids. The trim removed 6 bases at V and 5 bases at J, leaving 12 bases unmatched. In DNA, the CDR3 is TGCGCCAGCAGATCTACCGACAGGGCCTTCAATGAAAAACTGTTTTTT. It specifies CASRSTDRAFNEKLFF.

The chain employs TRBV6-5 and TRBJ1-4, with D possibly being TRBD1 (5 bases). V was clipped by 6 bases and J by 6 bases, with 17 bases between them. CDR1 is MNHEY, CDR2 SVGAGI, per germline. The CDR3 consists of 15 residues. Here the CDR3 DNA reads TGTGCCAGCAGCACTCGCCGGGGGTATGATGAAAAACTGTTTTTT. Amino acids: CASSTRRGYDEKLFF.

With regard to this clone: Mismatch with germline at one junction end may stem from a read error. This chain joins TRBV7-6 and TRBJ2-7, with 10 positions matching TRBD2. This CDR3 region has 15 residues. The germline CDR1 and CDR2 sequences are SGHVS and FNYEAQ. DNA of the CDR3: TGTGCCAGCAGCTTAGCACTAGCGGGGTCCTCCGAGCAGTACTTC. Protein product: CASSLALAGSSEQYF.

The rearrangement joins TRBV19 to TRBJ2-1, with 7 bases lining up with TRBD1. J was trimmed by 3 bases and V by 0 bases; bases with no gene match: 2. Germline assignment: CDR1 LNHDA and CDR2 SQIVND (reference sequence). This CDR3 has 15 amino acids. In nucleotides, the CDR3 is TGTGCCAGTAGTATAGAGGGACAGATCTACAATGAGCAGTTCTTC. Translated, it gives CASSIEGQIYNEQFF.

The chain is built from TRBV6-1 and TRBJ1-1, with a weak D call TRBD1 (5 bases). Germline V gives CDR1 MNHNS, CDR2 SASEGT. The length of the CDR3 is 11 residues. V was trimmed by 2 bases and J by 10 bases, leaving 8 bases between them. CDR3 sequence reads: CASSELGAAFF. In DNA form, the CDR3 reads TGTGCCAGCAGTGAACTAGGGGCAGCTTTCTTT.